These T cell receptor beta chains were read from a single sample in a study of T cell responses to AZD1222 COVID-19 vaccine. Repertoires were generated with immunoSEQ multiplex PCR, while TCRdb's copy carries only in-frame clones and drops some. The table includes fewer than 250,000 clones, 85% to 95% detected once. This material consisted of peripheral blood, taken on day 0 of MenACWY control vaccination. Every receptor here comes from an adult in good health. Both conserved end residues are part of each CDR3. D genes are given only for firm matches. Expanded clones get a size class; other rows say once, few or many, or leave the size out.

D	V	J	size	DNA	CDR3
.	TRBV18	TRBJ1-2	.	TGTGCCAGCTCACCACCGGGCGGGGATGTTAACTATGGCTACACCTTC	CASSPPGGDVNYGYTF
.	TRBV2	TRBJ2-2	.	TGTGCCAGCAGTGAAGCCTCAGGGCGCGGGGAGCTGTTTTTT	CASSEASGRGELFF
.	TRBV27	TRBJ2-5	.	TGTGCCAGCAGTTTAGGGCAGGGGCGTTTTCGAGAGACCCAGTACTTC	CASSLGQGRFRETQYF
.	TRBV24-1	TRBJ1-6	.	TGTGCCACCAGTGAGGGGACGAGTAATTCACCCCTCCACTTT	CATSEGTSNSPLHF
.	TRBV18	TRBJ1-2	.	TGTGCCAGCTCACCCCAAACTGCAACCGGGCCCCTCACTCCTGGCTACACCTTC	CASSPQTATGPLTPGYTF
.	TRBV14	TRBJ1-5	once	TGTGCCAGCAGCCAGGATAGCAATCAGCCCCAGCATTTT	CASSQDSNQPQHF
.	TRBV3-1/TRBV3-2	TRBJ2-7	.	TGTGCCAGCAGCCAAGAACTACTCAACTACGAGCAGTACTTC	CASSQELLNYEQYF
.	TRBV6-2/TRBV6-3	TRBJ1-1	.	TGTGCCAGCAGTTACTCGGGGGGAAACACTGAAGCTTTCTTT	CASSYSGGNTEAFF
.	TRBV5-6	TRBJ2-4	.	TGTGCCAGCAGCCTCAGGGGGGGACAAAACATTCAGTACTTC	CASSLRGGQNIQYF
.	TRBV2	TRBJ1-5	.	TGTGCCAGCAGTCGGGACAGCAATCAGCCCCAGCATTTT	CASSRDSNQPQHF
TRBD2	TRBV9	TRBJ2-3	.	TGTGCCAGCAGCGGAGTAGCGGGGGGTCTCCCGTATACGCAGTATTTT	CASSGVAGGLPYTQYF
.	TRBV5-1	TRBJ1-1	.	TGCGCCAGCACTCCCTTTGGGGGAAGGGCTGAAGCTTTCTTT	CASTPFGGRAEAFF
.	TRBV12-3/TRBV12-4	TRBJ2-1	.	TGTGCCAGCAGTTTAAAGAGCGACGATGAGCAGTTCTTC	CASSLKSDDEQFF
.	TRBV19	TRBJ1-4	.	TGTGCCAGCGGGACATCCCGGGGGACTAATGAAAAACTGTTTTTT	CASGTSRGTNEKLFF